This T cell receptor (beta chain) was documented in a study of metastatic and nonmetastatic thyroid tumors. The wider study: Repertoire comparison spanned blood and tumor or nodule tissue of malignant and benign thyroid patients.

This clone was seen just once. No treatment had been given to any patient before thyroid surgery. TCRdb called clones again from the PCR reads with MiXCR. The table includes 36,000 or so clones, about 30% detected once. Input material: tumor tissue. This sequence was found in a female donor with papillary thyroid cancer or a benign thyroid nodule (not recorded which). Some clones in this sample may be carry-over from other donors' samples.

CDR3 nucleotides: TGCAGTGCTAGATTAACTGGGGCCAACGTCCTGACTTTC. It specifies CSARLTGANVLTF. This chain connects TRBV20-1 to TRBJ2-6; D remains unclear. Germline CDR1 and CDR2: DFQATT and SNEGSKA (reference sequence). CDR3 length: 13 amino acids. The germline V and J ends were trimmed by 2 bases and 2 bases, with 4 bases remaining between them.